This T cell receptor beta chain comes out of a study of blood T cells in healthy people across ages (dated by TCRdb to the mid-2010s). Notes on the research overall: In model experiments, roughly one uniquely barcoded TCR beta cDNA molecule per two T cells was captured by template switching. Age-related changes in TCR beta repertoire diversity were measured in the study by deep sequencing normalized with unique cDNA molecular identifiers. The donors were split into four age groups: young (average around 15 years), middle-aged (over 35), aged (roughly 68) and long-lived (over 75). To avoid experimental bias, donors of different ages were distributed randomly across sequencing lanes. The study analyzed two additional independent replicas of 1 million unique cDNA reads from the same blood draw for two donors, one aged 18 to 30 and one aged 80 or older. Overall study results and their limits: The CMV infection status of donors was not known, potentially confounding age-related changes in expanded clonotypes. Estimates of total diversity based on one million sequenced T cells were regarded as lower bounds and as underestimates. Because profiling used bulk unsorted PBMCs, naive and antigen-experienced compartments could not be compared conclusively. As age increased, observed TCR beta diversity per million T cells dropped in a roughly linear way, and a significant reduction was already evident by age 40. Compared with the aged group, the long-lived group had more naive CD4+ T cells, fewer expanded clones and increased TCR diversity, suggesting age selection. The percentage of naive T cells measured by flow cytometry correlated strongly with observed TCR beta diversity.

A distance of 12 bases separates the germline ends of V and J, which lose 5 bases and 11 bases respectively. CDR1 and CDR2 are read off the germline V gene as MGHDK and SYGVNS. From its cysteine to its phenylalanine, the CDR3 spans 12 amino acids. The retained sequence is limited to the CDR3, 36 bases, with the frame set at the first base. Turning to this clonotype: The clone's antigen remains unknown. The sample holds no much larger clone one base away, and base qualities are not on file.

Systemically healthy Caucasian individuals from Russia, 35 to 50 in total and aged 6 to 90 years, were included as donors. Ten milliliters of peripheral blood were drawn from each donor into EDTA-treated Vacutainer tubes. PBMCs were isolated by Ficoll-Paque density-gradient centrifugation, with at least 6 million obtained per sample. Total RNA was extracted from PBMCs with Trizol reagent, with at least 5 micrograms obtained per sample. Naive CD45RAhigh/CD27high T cell percentages were measured by flow cytometry on a PBMC aliquot from every donor. Library method: 5' RACE. This sample was sequenced with an Illumina HiSeq 2500. The second PCR ran for about 7 to 11 cycles and used a J-beta primer mix along with a sample-barcoded 5' primer. Each TCR beta cDNA molecule received a unique molecular identifier from a template-switch 5' adaptor carrying 12 random nucleotides. Each sample yielded at least 3 million CDR3-containing paired-end reads. All of the RNA was converted into first-strand cDNA using the Mint cDNA synthesis kit, with a TRBC-specific oligonucleotide serving as the primer. After uracil-DNA glycosylase treatment, a first 18-cycle PCR used universal primers M1SS and BC2_uni_R on all cDNA. As for the authors' bioinformatics: For normalization, 1 million high-quality reads, each with a distinct molecular identifier, were randomly selected from each sample. Reads with shared molecular identifiers were discarded instead of being binned into consensus sequences. CDR3 identification, clonotype clustering and error correction used MiTCR with a Q25 quality threshold and the strictest error-elimination algorithm. Lower-bound total TCR beta diversity was estimated with a nonparametric unseen species model using Euler transformation. TCRdb reprocessing: public reads trimmed at Q25 with fastp, clones called with MiXCR, in-frame beta chains kept. Under each unique CDR3 protein, matching rows form one entry showing the most common genes and DNA. The authors' filters were not applied to this entry. The sample includes around 1.1 million distinct CDR3 sequences, with roughly two fifths observed a single time. The ten largest account for 13% of the sample.

The chain is encoded by TRBV25-1 joined to TRBJ1-4; no D gene can be assigned with confidence. The receptor was derived from a man younger than 35 in good health. The sample comprised blood. The DNA is as follows: TGTGCCAGCAGTTTGGTGGGCATGAAACTGTTTTTT. This encodes CASSLVGMKLFF.